A selection of T cell receptor beta chains follows, all from one sample in a study of identical twins. TCRdb analysed the 5' RACE reads with MiXCR anew, one entry per CDR3 protein. The sample holds 500,000 to 650,000 distinct CDR3 sequences; around 24% are singletons and the top ten take approximately 0.5%. The same data also contributed to another study, on yellow fever vaccine responses in identical twins.

Sequencing was done on a sample of CD4+ T cells sorted from blood. The receptors come from a woman aged 18 to 35 in good health. Both conserved end residues are part of each CDR3. The listing skips clone size in some rows; elsewhere it reads once, few, many or a size class.

clone size	V gene	J gene	CDR3 protein
-	TRBV5-6	TRBJ1-1	CASSFRDRKMNTEAFF
-	TRBV6-5	TRBJ1-1	CASSYLDQNTEAFF
few	TRBV5-1	TRBJ1-4	CASSIHQGEKLFF
few	TRBV24-1	TRBJ2-3	CATSDSRGGRSYTQYF
-	TRBV7-9	TRBJ2-2	CASSPRTEVDTGELFF
-	TRBV3-1	TRBJ2-1	CASSQEVEGREFF
few	TRBV28	TRBJ1-2	CASSASAGTGVGYGYTF
many	TRBV20-1	TRBJ1-4	CSATSGLVEKLFF
-	TRBV5-1	TRBJ2-5	CASSLAVGRGSETQYF
-	TRBV12-3/TRBV12-4	TRBJ2-5	CASSLASGSIGDSGKETQYF
many	TRBV12-3/TRBV12-4	TRBJ2-7	CASSFASGSYEQYF
few	TRBV24-1	TRBJ1-5	CATGGTSNQPQHF
many	TRBV5-1	TRBJ2-1	CASSPLLSSYNEQFF
few	TRBV10-3	TRBJ1-2	CAISESTSQGSGYTF
-	TRBV12-3/TRBV12-4	TRBJ1-2	CASRGAGGYTF
-	TRBV2	TRBJ1-5	CASRGTGGYQPQHF
few	TRBV12-3/TRBV12-4	TRBJ2-7	CASITGRTTYEQYF
few	TRBV28	TRBJ1-6	CASSSEPQGYSSPLHF
few	TRBV28	TRBJ2-2	CASRTSQNTGELFF
-	TRBV20-1	TRBJ2-1	CSARDLRTSGGYNEQFF
few	TRBV24-1	TRBJ2-6	CATSDGWTGEIPGANVLTF
-	TRBV27	TRBJ2-2	CASSRREAARTGELFF
-	TRBV5-1	TRBJ2-7	CASKKRPGQGAYEQYF
-	TRBV5-1	TRBJ2-5	CASSAGLLQETQYF